This T cell receptor beta chain is drawn from a study of blood T cell repertoires in COVID-19. Study background: Researchers got acute and convalescent COVID-19 samples from the United States, Italy and Spain. T cells, B-cell-depleted T cells, or PBMCs supplied cDNA or gDNA.

Original processing methods: Nucleated cell counts were estimated from reference gene primer amplification. Sequenced by immunoSEQ multiplex PCR; TCRdb stores in-frame clones only, minus some. V, J and clone size derive from that table, while D and trimming were established from the DNA sequence. The sample contains around 90,000 clones, around four fifths of which appear only once. V was clipped by 6 bases and J by 0 bases; unmatched bases: 4. The CDR3 totals 15 residues. In germline, CDR1 is MNHEY, CDR2 SVGEGT. The sequenced sample was peripheral blood. This receptor was identified in a woman in her 70s with active or convalescent COVID-19. J is TRBJ1-4 and V is TRBV6-2 or TRBV6-3, with 7 bases matching TRBD1. The CDR3 sequence is CASSPGTATNEKLFF. The CDR3 DNA sequence: TGTGCCAGCAGCCCCGGGACAGCAACTAATGAAAAACTGTTTTTT.